This paragraph covers one T cell receptor (beta chain) sequence. This clone's antigen is unknown. No much larger clonotype is one base removed from it; base qualities were not supplied. Data came from an Illumina HiSeq 2500. Quantitative 5'-RACE with molecular barcodes was used to prepare TCR beta libraries. The authors processed their data as follows. A new computational method, built on a probabilistic model of VDJ rearrangement, was used to identify disease-linked TCR variants. TCRdb reran the public reads through fastp at Q25 and MiXCR, keeping productive beta chains. Rows are unified per CDR3 protein, each entry keeping the most common DNA and genes. V and J calls and clone size were set by TCRdb, not the authors. For this sample there are around 770,000 distinct CDR3 sequences; approximately 10% appear just once. 0.51% of the sample is taken by the ten largest. The CDR3, cysteine through phenylalanine, is 15 amino acids long. The retained sequence is limited to the CDR3, 45 bases, with the frame set at the first base. Per the germline V gene, SGHDT is the CDR1 and YYEEEE is the CDR2. Relative to germline, V is missing 4 bases and J is missing 9 bases, with 8 bases of the junction outside any gene match.

The data derive from a study of CD8 T cells in ankylosing spondylitis (dated by TCRdb to the late 2010s). About the study as a whole: T cell receptor beta repertoires were profiled in healthy donors and ankylosing spondylitis patients so that disease-linked TCR variants could be found. The full study cohort comprised around 25 ankylosing spondylitis patients and 85 to 120 healthy donors. Peripheral blood samples were taken, and synovial fluid was additionally collected from ankylosing spondylitis patients. The paper as a whole reports these results and caveats: The disease-linked clones had a CD8+ phenotype and were found at relatively low frequencies in peripheral blood. Significant enrichment of the disease-linked clones was reported in matched synovial fluid samples from ankylosing spondylitis patients. A TCR beta motif made up of seven or eight highly homologous amino acid variants appeared to be characteristic of blood from ankylosing spondylitis patients. Some motif variants were previously reported in synovial fluid and blood of reactive arthritis patients, suggesting common disease-initiation mechanisms.

The sequenced material came from blood, either unsorted or a sorted T cell fraction (not recorded which). This chain joins TRBV5-6 to TRBJ2-1; TRBD2 matches 12 bases in the middle. This TCR derives from a male donor with ankylosing spondylitis. The CDR3 has the sequence CASSQGLAGSGEQFF. The DNA reads as follows: TGTGCCAGCAGCCAAGGACTAGCGGGAAGCGGTGAGCAGTTCTTC.